The table lists the clone carrying this TCR beta chain with a few counts. Antigen: not known. The data stem from a study of STAT5B mutations in CD4+ large granular lymphocyte leukemia. The overall study: The CDR3 'QG' motif was associated with a particular HLA allele among healthy donors.

Study conclusions and caveats: Without HLA matching, higher CD4+ than CD8+ T-LGLL clonality could reflect small sample size. Patient CD4-sorted repertoires stayed more clonal than healthy ones after leukemic-clone removal. TRBV06-family usage was enriched in top patient clones (8/27) versus controls (2/35).

The germline CDR1 and CDR2 sequences are SGHVS and FNYEAQ. The ends lost 1 base at V and 10 bases at J; junction bases unmatched: 6. The length of the CDR3 is 13 residues. Only in-frame clones appear in the TCRdb table, and some are missing; sequencing was by immunoSEQ multiplex PCR. The sample gives 31,000 or so clones, about 77% of which show up once; around 2% is in the top ten. Sequenced sample: CD4+ T cells from blood buffy coats. This rearrangement joins TRBV7-6 to TRBJ1-1, with 7 bases aligning to TRBD1. This receptor was obtained from a human donor in good health. CDR3 region: CASSLGQGSRAFF. For the CDR3, the DNA is TGTGCCAGCAGCTTAGGACAGGGATCGAGAGCTTTCTTT. The variable domain in full, completed from reference TRBV7-6 and TRBJ1-1, reads GAGVSQSPRYKVTKRGQDVALRCDPISGHVSLYWYRQALGQGPEFLTYFNYEAQQDKSGLPNDRFSAERPEGSISTLTIQRTEQRDSAMYRCASSLGQGSRAFFGQGTRLTVV.